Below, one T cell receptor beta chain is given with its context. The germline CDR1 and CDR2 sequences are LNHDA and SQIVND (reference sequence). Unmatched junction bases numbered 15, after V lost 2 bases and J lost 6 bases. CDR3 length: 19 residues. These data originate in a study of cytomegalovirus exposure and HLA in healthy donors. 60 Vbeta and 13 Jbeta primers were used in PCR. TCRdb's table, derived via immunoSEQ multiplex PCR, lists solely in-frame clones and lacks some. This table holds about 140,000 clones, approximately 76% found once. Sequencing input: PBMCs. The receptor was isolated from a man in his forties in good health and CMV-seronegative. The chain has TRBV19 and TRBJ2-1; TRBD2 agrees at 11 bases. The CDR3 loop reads CASSITVPGLAAIINEQFF. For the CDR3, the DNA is TGTGCCAGTAGTATAACGGTTCCGGGACTAGCGGCCATAATCAATGAGCAGTTCTTC.